This T cell receptor beta chain emerged from a study of blood T cell repertoires in COVID-19. Overall study context: Both acute and convalescent COVID-19 samples were obtained from the United States, Italy and Spain. Sample material is recorded as cDNA or gDNA derived from T cells, B-cell-depleted T cells, or PBMCs.

Across about two dozen US areas, participants ranged in age from 18 to 89 years. Clinical histories supplied by participants themselves formed the basis of cohort assignment. There are 19 residues in the CDR3. Profiled with immunoSEQ multiplex PCR; TCRdb holds only in-frame clones, not every one. The sample holds more than 250,000 clones, roughly 80% seen once. This clone was seen once. The chain couples TRBV21-1 to TRBJ1-3; TRBD1, the table's D call, lacks a check against the DNA. TRBV21-1 constitutes a pseudogene. Sequencing was done on a sample of PBMCs or T cells enriched from blood (not recorded which). The receptor was derived from a man aged 35-49 years who had been exposed to COVID-19. The DNA for the CDR3 is TGTGCCAGCAGCAACGGCGCGCCGATAGTGTCCAGGTCTGGAAACACCATATATTTT. This encodes CASSNGAPIVSRSGNTIYF.